A selection of T cell receptor beta chains follows, all from one sample in a study of T cells in Graves' hyperthyroidism and ophthalmopathy. TCRdb reprocessed the multiplex PCR reads via MiXCR and lists one record per CDR3 protein. This table holds 460,000 or so distinct CDR3 sequences, approximately 15% found once. The source material was blood. These receptors originate from a woman younger than 30 with Graves' hyperthyroidism. The CDR3 runs from the conserved cysteine through the conserved F or W. The order of the fields is J gene, V gene, D gene, clone size, CDR3 protein, CDR3 DNA. D genes are given only for firm matches. Clone size is stated in some rows and not others, as once, few, many or a class when expanded.

j_gene: TRBJ1-1
v_gene: TRBV9
d_gene: .
abundance: many
CDR3aa: CASSVSPDQNTEAFF
CDR3nt: TGTGCCAGCAGCGTAAGTCCAGACCAGAACACTGAAGCTTTCTTT

j_gene: TRBJ1-1
v_gene: TRBV4-2
d_gene: TRBD1
abundance: .
CDR3aa: CASSFRTGKNTEAFF
CDR3nt: TGTGCCAGCAGCTTTAGGACAGGAAAAAACACTGAAGCTTTCTTT

j_gene: TRBJ1-4
v_gene: TRBV2
d_gene: .
abundance: many
CDR3aa: CASSQLVATNEKLFF
CDR3nt: TGTGCCAGCAGTCAACTGGTTGCAACTAATGAAAAACTGTTTTTT

j_gene: TRBJ2-1
v_gene: TRBV29-1
d_gene: TRBD2
abundance: many
CDR3aa: CSVEKREGLINEQFF
CDR3nt: TGCAGCGTAGAAAAGCGGGAGGGCCTTATCAATGAGCAGTTCTTC

j_gene: TRBJ2-1
v_gene: TRBV11-2
d_gene: TRBD2
abundance: many
CDR3aa: CASSLVASGSYNEQFF
CDR3nt: TGTGCCAGCAGCTTAGTGGCTAGCGGGAGCTACAATGAGCAGTTCTTC

j_gene: TRBJ2-1
v_gene: TRBV7-8
d_gene: TRBD1
abundance: many
CDR3aa: CASRTQGAGGRNEQFF
CDR3nt: TGTGCCAGCAGGACGCAGGGGGCAGGAGGTAGGAATGAGCAGTTCTTC

j_gene: TRBJ2-5
v_gene: TRBV5-1
d_gene: TRBD2
abundance: few
CDR3aa: CASSLALAGEETQYF
CDR3nt: TGCGCCAGCAGCTTAGCACTAGCGGGGGAAGAGACCCAGTACTTC

j_gene: TRBJ2-2
v_gene: TRBV10-3
d_gene: .
abundance: .
CDR3aa: CAISVSKRGPGELFF
CDR3nt: TGTGCCATCAGTGTTTCGAAACGTGGCCCCGGGGAGCTGTTTTTT

j_gene: TRBJ2-1
v_gene: TRBV24-1
d_gene: .
abundance: few
CDR3aa: CATGPATEYNEQFF
CDR3nt: TGTGCCACCGGGCCCGCGACAGAGTACAATGAGCAGTTCTTC

j_gene: TRBJ2-7
v_gene: TRBV10-3
d_gene: TRBD1
abundance: many
CDR3aa: CAIGQGMGAYEQYF
CDR3nt: TGTGCCATCGGACAGGGAATGGGGGCCTACGAGCAGTACTTC

j_gene: TRBJ2-5
v_gene: TRBV7-8
d_gene: TRBD2
abundance: .
CDR3aa: CASSLVGGAWGETQYF
CDR3nt: TGTGCCAGCAGCTTAGTCGGGGGGGCGTGGGGGGAGACCCAGTACTTC

j_gene: TRBJ1-1
v_gene: TRBV11-2
d_gene: .
abundance: many
CDR3aa: CASSNTYNTEAFF
CDR3nt: TGTGCCAGCAGCAACACGTACAACACTGAAGCTTTCTTT

j_gene: TRBJ2-3
v_gene: TRBV12-3/TRBV12-4
d_gene: TRBD2
abundance: many
CDR3aa: CASSPGLGGDTQYF
CDR3nt: TGTGCCAGCAGTCCGGGACTAGGAGGGGATACGCAGTATTTT

j_gene: TRBJ2-3
v_gene: TRBV7-6
d_gene: .
abundance: many
CDR3aa: CASSLARGDTQYF
CDR3nt: TGTGCCAGCAGCTTAGCGAGAGGGGATACGCAGTATTTT

j_gene: TRBJ2-7
v_gene: TRBV5-1
d_gene: TRBD2
abundance: .
CDR3aa: CASSTLAGDYEQYF
CDR3nt: TGCGCCAGCAGCACCTTAGCGGGAGACTACGAGCAGTACTTC

j_gene: TRBJ1-1
v_gene: TRBV14
d_gene: TRBD1
abundance: many
CDR3aa: CASSQEWDRLNTEAFF
CDR3nt: TGTGCCAGCAGCCAAGAATGGGACAGGCTGAACACTGAAGCTTTCTTT

j_gene: TRBJ1-3
v_gene: TRBV4-1
d_gene: .
abundance: .
CDR3aa: CASSQGQGGNTIYF
CDR3nt: TGCGCCAGCAGCCAGGGGCAGGGTGGAAACACCATATATTTT

j_gene: TRBJ2-2
v_gene: TRBV5-1
d_gene: .
abundance: many
CDR3aa: CASSYSENTGELFF
CDR3nt: TGCGCCAGCAGCTATAGCGAGAACACCGGGGAGCTGTTTTTT

j_gene: TRBJ2-7
v_gene: TRBV5-1
d_gene: TRBD1
abundance: .
CDR3aa: CASSLTRDSSSYEQYF
CDR3nt: TGCGCCAGCAGCTTGACCCGGGACAGTTCATCCTACGAGCAGTACTTC

j_gene: TRBJ1-5
v_gene: TRBV19
d_gene: TRBD1
abundance: .
CDR3aa: CATKWTGVNQPQHF
CDR3nt: TGTGCCACCAAGTGGACAGGTGTTAATCAGCCCCAGCATTTT

j_gene: TRBJ2-3
v_gene: TRBV12-5
d_gene: .
abundance: many
CDR3aa: CASGPPQGRWLDTQYF
CDR3nt: TGTGCTAGTGGCCCACCACAGGGGAGGTGGCTAGATACGCAGTATTTT

j_gene: TRBJ1-1
v_gene: TRBV19
d_gene: .
abundance: few
CDR3aa: CASWGDTEAFF
CDR3nt: TGTGCCAGCTGGGGGGACACTGAAGCTTTCTTT

j_gene: TRBJ1-1
v_gene: TRBV5-1
d_gene: .
abundance: few
CDR3aa: CASSFTGLNTEAFF
CDR3nt: TGCGCCAGCAGCTTTACAGGGCTGAACACTGAAGCTTTCTTT

j_gene: TRBJ2-7
v_gene: TRBV9
d_gene: TRBD2
abundance: .
CDR3aa: CASSVGGSGGFYEQYF
CDR3nt: TGTGCCAGCAGCGTAGGAGGTAGCGGGGGCTTCTACGAGCAGTACTTC

j_gene: TRBJ1-1
v_gene: TRBV7-6
d_gene: .
abundance: .
CDR3aa: CASRDGGVNTEAFF
CDR3nt: TGTGCCAGCAGGGATGGGGGGGTGAACACTGAAGCTTTCTTT

j_gene: TRBJ2-7
v_gene: TRBV19
d_gene: TRBD2
abundance: many
CDR3aa: CATRAGGKGGEQYF
CDR3nt: TGTGCCACCAGAGCGGGAGGTAAAGGGGGCGAGCAGTACTTC

j_gene: TRBJ1-1
v_gene: TRBV6-1
d_gene: .
abundance: many
CDR3aa: CASNKMNTEAFF
CDR3nt: TGTGCCAGCAATAAAATGAACACTGAAGCTTTCTTT

j_gene: TRBJ2-6
v_gene: TRBV27
d_gene: .
abundance: few
CDR3aa: CASSPVGVGANVLTF
CDR3nt: TGTGCCAGCAGTCCGGTGGGGGTCGGGGCCAACGTCCTGACTTTC

j_gene: TRBJ2-3
v_gene: TRBV3-1
d_gene: .
abundance: many
CDR3aa: CASSQQQSGTDTQYF
CDR3nt: TGTGCCAGCAGCCAGCAGCAGTCTGGCACAGATACGCAGTATTTT

j_gene: TRBJ1-1
v_gene: TRBV20-1
d_gene: TRBD1
abundance: many
CDR3aa: CSARSTGGRGDTEAFF
CDR3nt: TGCAGTGCTAGATCAACAGGGGGCCGGGGAGACACTGAAGCTTTCTTT

j_gene: TRBJ1-1
v_gene: TRBV29-1
d_gene: .
abundance: few
CDR3aa: CKSVAGEKNTEAFF
CDR3nt: TGCAAGTCAGTAGCCGGGGAGAAGAACACTGAAGCTTTCTTT

j_gene: TRBJ1-4
v_gene: TRBV2
d_gene: TRBD1
abundance: many
CDR3aa: CASSEGQGPYEKLFF
CDR3nt: TGTGCCAGCAGTGAGGGACAGGGGCCCTATGAAAAACTGTTTTTT

j_gene: TRBJ1-5
v_gene: TRBV19
d_gene: .
abundance: .
CDR3aa: CASSPNPSAGPQHF
CDR3nt: TGTGCCAGTAGTCCTAATCCGTCGGCGGGGCCCCAGCATTTT

j_gene: TRBJ1-2
v_gene: TRBV10-3
d_gene: .
abundance: many
CDR3aa: CAIRPGLNYGYTF
CDR3nt: TGTGCCATCAGGCCAGGGCTTAACTATGGCTACACCTTC

j_gene: TRBJ1-5
v_gene: TRBV6-1
d_gene: .
abundance: many
CDR3aa: CASSEAFRGLPQHF
CDR3nt: TGTGCCAGCAGTGAAGCGTTCCGGGGGCTGCCCCAGCATTTT

j_gene: TRBJ2-6
v_gene: TRBV3-1
d_gene: .
abundance: many
CDR3aa: CASSQDQWRENSGANVLTF
CDR3nt: TGTGCCAGCAGCCAAGATCAGTGGAGGGAAAACTCTGGGGCCAACGTCCTGACTTTC

j_gene: TRBJ2-5
v_gene: TRBV12-3/TRBV12-4
d_gene: .
abundance: many
CDR3aa: CASSLWGKPFQETQYF
CDR3nt: TGTGCCAGCAGTTTATGGGGGAAGCCATTCCAAGAGACCCAGTACTTC

j_gene: TRBJ1-1
v_gene: TRBV6-2/TRBV6-3
d_gene: .
abundance: many
CDR3aa: CASSGGGGYEATEAFF
CDR3nt: TGTGCCAGCAGCGGGGGGGGGGGGTACGAGGCCACTGAAGCTTTCTTT

j_gene: TRBJ1-5
v_gene: TRBV6-1
d_gene: .
abundance: many
CDR3aa: CASSEKGGTGNQPQHF
CDR3nt: TGTGCCAGCAGTGAAAAGGGCGGGACGGGCAATCAGCCCCAGCATTTT

j_gene: TRBJ1-5
v_gene: TRBV18
d_gene: TRBD1
abundance: .
CDR3aa: CASSQEQGGMDNQPQHF
CDR3nt: TGTGCCAGCTCACAGGAACAGGGGGGAATGGACAATCAGCCCCAGCATTTT